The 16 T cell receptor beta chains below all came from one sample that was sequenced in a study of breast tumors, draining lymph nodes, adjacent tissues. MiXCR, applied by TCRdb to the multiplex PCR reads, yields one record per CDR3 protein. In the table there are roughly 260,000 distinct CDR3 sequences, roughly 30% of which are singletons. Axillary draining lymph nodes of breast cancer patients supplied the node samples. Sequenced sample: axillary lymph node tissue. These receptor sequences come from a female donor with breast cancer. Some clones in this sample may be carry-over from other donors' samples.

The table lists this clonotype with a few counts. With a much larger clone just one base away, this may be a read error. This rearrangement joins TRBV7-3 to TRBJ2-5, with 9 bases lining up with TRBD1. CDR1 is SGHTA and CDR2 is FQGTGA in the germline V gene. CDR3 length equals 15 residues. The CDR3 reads CASSSGTGKAETQHF. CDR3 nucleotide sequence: TGTGCCAGCAGCTCGGGGACAGGGAAGGCGGAGACCCAGCACTTC. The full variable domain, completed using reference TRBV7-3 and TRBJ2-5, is GAGVSQTPSNKVTEKGKYVELRCDPISGHTALYWYRQSLGQGPEFLIYFQGTGAADDSGLPNDRFFAVRPEGSVSTLKIQRTERGDSAVYLCASSSGTGKAETQHFGPGTRLLVL.

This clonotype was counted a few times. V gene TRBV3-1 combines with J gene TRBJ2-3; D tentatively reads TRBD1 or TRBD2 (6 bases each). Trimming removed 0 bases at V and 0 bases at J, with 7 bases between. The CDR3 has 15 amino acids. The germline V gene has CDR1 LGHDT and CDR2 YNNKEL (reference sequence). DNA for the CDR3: TGTGCCAGCAGCCAAGAGGGGGGCAGCACAGATACGCAGTATTTT. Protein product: CASSQEGGSTDTQYF.

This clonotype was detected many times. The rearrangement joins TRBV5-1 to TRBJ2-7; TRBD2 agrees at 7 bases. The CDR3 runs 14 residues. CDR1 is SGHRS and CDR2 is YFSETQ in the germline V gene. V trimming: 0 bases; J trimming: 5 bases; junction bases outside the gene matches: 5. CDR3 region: CASSLGGGSDEQYF. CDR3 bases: TGCGCCAGCAGCTTGGGGGGCGGGAGCGACGAGCAGTACTTC.

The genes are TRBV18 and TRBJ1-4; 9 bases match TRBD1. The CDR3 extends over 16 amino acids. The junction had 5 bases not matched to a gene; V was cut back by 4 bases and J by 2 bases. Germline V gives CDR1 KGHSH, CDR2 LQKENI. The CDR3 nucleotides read TGTGCCAGCTCACAACAGGGGGCCGGGACTAATGAAAAACTGTTTTTT. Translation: CASSQQGAGTNEKLFF.

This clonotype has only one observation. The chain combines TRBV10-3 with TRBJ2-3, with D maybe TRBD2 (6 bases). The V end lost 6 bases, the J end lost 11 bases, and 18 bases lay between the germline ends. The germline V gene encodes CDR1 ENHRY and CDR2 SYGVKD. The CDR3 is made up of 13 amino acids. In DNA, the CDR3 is TGTGCCATCAGCGAAGCGCGGGGCAATGAGCAGTATTTT. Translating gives CAISEARGNEQYF.

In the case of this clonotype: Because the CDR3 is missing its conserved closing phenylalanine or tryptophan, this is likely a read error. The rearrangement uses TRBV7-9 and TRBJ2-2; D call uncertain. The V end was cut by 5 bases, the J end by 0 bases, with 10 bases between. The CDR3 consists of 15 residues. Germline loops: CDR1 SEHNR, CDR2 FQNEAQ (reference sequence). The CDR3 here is CASSQRMANTGELFS. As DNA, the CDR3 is TGTGCCAGCAGCCAAAGGATGGCGAACACCGGGGAGCTGTTTTCT.

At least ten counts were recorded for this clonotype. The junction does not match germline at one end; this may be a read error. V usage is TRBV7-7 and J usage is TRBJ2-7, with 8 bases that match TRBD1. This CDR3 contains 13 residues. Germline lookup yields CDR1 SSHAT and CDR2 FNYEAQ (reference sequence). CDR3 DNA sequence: TGTGCTAGCAGTCCCGGACAGGGCCACGAGCAGTACTTC. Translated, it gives CASSPGQGHEQYF.

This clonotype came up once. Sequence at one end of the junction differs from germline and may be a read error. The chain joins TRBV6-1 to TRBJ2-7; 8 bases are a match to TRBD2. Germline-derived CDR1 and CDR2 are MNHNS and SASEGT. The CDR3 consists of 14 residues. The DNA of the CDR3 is TGTGCCAGCAGTCAACGGGGGGGAAGGGACGAGCAGCACTTC. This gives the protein CASSQRGGRDEQHF.

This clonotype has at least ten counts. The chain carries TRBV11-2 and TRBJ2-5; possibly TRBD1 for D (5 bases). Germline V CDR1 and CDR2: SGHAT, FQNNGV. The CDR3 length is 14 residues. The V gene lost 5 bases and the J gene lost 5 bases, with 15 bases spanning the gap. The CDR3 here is CASSPQMGRETQYF. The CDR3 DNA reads TGTGCCAGCAGCCCCCAAATGGGGCGGGAGACCCAGTACTTC.

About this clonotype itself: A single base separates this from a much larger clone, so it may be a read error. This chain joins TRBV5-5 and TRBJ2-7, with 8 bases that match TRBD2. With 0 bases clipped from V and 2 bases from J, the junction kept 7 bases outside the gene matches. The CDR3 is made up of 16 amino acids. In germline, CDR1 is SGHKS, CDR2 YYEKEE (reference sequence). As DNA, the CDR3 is TGTGCCAGCAGCTTGGAGGGACCAGCGGGGGCCTACGAGCAGTACTTC. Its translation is CASSLEGPAGAYEQYF.

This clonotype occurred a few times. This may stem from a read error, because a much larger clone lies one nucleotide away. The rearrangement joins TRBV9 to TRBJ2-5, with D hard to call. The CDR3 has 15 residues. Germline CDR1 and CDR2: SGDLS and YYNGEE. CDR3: CASSVGSALQETPYF. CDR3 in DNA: TGTGCCAGCAGCGTAGGGTCGGCCCTCCAAGAGACCCCGTACTTC. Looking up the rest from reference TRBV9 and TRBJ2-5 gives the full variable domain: DSGVTQTPKHLITATGQRVTLRCSPRSGDLSVYWYQQSLDQGLQFLIQYYNGEERAKGNILERFSAQQFPDLHSELNLSSLELGDSALYFCASSVGSALQETPYFGPGTRLLVL.

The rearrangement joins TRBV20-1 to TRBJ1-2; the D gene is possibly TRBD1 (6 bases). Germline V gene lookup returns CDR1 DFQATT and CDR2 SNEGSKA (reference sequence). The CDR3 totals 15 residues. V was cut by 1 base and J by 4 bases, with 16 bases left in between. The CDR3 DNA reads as TGCAGTGCTAGAGTAGCGTGGGGGGCTTCCTATGGCTACACCTTC. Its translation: CSARVAWGASYGYTF.

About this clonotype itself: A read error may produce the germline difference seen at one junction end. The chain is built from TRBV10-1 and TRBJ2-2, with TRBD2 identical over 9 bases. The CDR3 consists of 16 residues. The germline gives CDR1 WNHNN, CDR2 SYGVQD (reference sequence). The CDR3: CARGGVTSGPMGELSF. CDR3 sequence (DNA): TGCGCCAGAGGGGGGGTGACTAGCGGCCCCATGGGGGAGCTGTCTTTT.

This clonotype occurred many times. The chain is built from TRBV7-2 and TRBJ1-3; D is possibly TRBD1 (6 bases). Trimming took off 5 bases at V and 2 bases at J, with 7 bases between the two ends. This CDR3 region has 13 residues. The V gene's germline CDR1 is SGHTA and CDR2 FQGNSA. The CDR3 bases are TGTGCCAGCAGCGGGGGCACTGGAAACACCATATATTTT. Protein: CASSGGTGNTIYF.

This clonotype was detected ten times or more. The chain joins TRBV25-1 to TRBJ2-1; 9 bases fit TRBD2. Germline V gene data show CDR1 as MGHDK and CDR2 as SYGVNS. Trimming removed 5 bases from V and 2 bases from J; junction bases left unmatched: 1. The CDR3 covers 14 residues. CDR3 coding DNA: TGTGCCAGCAGTTCTAGCGGGACCTACAATGAGCAGTTCTTC. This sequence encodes CASSSSGTYNEQFF.

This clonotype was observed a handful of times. In DNA form, the CDR3 reads TGCAGTGCTACAATGGGACTAGCGGGAGGGCTTTCTGTTAATGAGCAGTTCTTC. Its protein is CSATMGLAGGLSVNEQFF. The chain recombines TRBV20-1 with TRBJ2-1, with 16 bases aligning to TRBD2. This CDR3 is built from 18 residues. The junction had 13 bases not matched to a gene; V was cut back by 4 bases and J by 7 bases. In germline, CDR1 is DFQATT, CDR2 SNEGSKA (reference sequence).